Following are 14 T cell receptor beta chains from one sample sequenced in a study of T cells after yellow fever vaccination. In TCRdb, the 5' RACE reads were re-called with MiXCR into one record per CDR3 protein. The profile shows 450,000 to 650,000 distinct CDR3 sequences, 21% of them singletons. Here the sequenced sample was PBMCs, taken about 21 days after the first yellow fever vaccination. The receptors stem from a man between 18 and 35 years old who received the YFV17D yellow fever vaccine.

This clonotype has more than one count but fewer than ten. This chain links TRBV28 with TRBJ1-2; D unresolved. Germline V gene lookup returns CDR1 MDHEN and CDR2 SYDVKM. This CDR3 has 13 residues. Deletions cut 3 bases from V and 7 bases from J, with 12 bases between. Here the CDR3 reads CASSLARRSGYTF. The CDR3 DNA reads as TGTGCCAGCAGTTTGGCCCGGAGGAGTGGCTACACCTTC.

This clonotype was seen many times. The J gene is TRBJ2-7, the V gene TRBV5-6; 8 nucleotides line up with TRBD2. V dropped 0 bases and J dropped 0; count of bases not matched to a gene: 14. Germline-derived CDR1 and CDR2 are SGHDT and YYEEEE. CDR3 length: 19 residues. In DNA, the CDR3 is TGTGCCAGCAGCTTGGCCAGTTCCAGCGGGGGTTACAGCTCCTACGAGCAGTACGTC. It yields the protein CASSLASSSGGYSSYEQYV.

The rearrangement uses TRBV24-1 and TRBJ2-5; TRBD1 matches 9 bases. Trimming removed 2 bases from V and 14 bases from J; junction bases left unmatched: 17. The CDR3 loop spans 16 amino acids. CDR1 KGHDR and CDR2 SFDVKD come from the germline V gene. The CDR3 DNA follows: TGTGCCACCAGTGATTCGCCGGGACAGGGTCTTCCCTTTGTCTACTTC. Its translation: CATSDSPGQGLPFVYF.

This clonotype was seen a handful of times. This sequence joins TRBV28 and TRBJ2-3; D uncertain. Between the trimmed V and J ends, which lost 2 bases and 14 bases, there was a span of 14 bases. Germline V CDR1 and CDR2: MDHEN, SYDVKM. The CDR3 loop spans 12 amino acids. The CDR3 spells CASSLRPNRLYF. The CDR3 coding sequence is TGTGCCAGCAGTTTACGGCCTAATCGTCTGTATTTT.

This chain connects TRBV7-9 to TRBJ2-3; 11 bases align to TRBD2. This CDR3 is 16 amino acids long. V trimming: 3 bases; J trimming: 0 bases; junction bases outside the gene matches: 2. Germline V gene sequence: CDR1 SEHNR, CDR2 FQNEAQ (reference sequence). The chain's CDR3 is CASSFLAGGSTDTQYF. The CDR3 coding sequence is TGTGCCAGCAGCTTCTTAGCGGGGGGGAGCACAGATACGCAGTATTTT. Supplemented by reference TRBV7-9 and TRBJ2-3, the full variable domain reads DTGVSQNPRHKITKRGQNVTFRCDPISEHNRLYWYRQTLGQGPEFLTYFQNEAQLEKSRLLSDRFSAERPKGSFSTLEIQRTEQGDSAMYLCASSFLAGGSTDTQYFGPGTRLTVL.

This chain uses TRBV27 with TRBJ1-3, with a possible D match to TRBD1 (5 bases). The CDR3 has 14 residues. Per germline, CDR1 MNHEY and CDR2 SMNVEV (reference sequence). Deletions cut 11 bases from V and 4 bases from J, with 18 bases between. CDR3 bases: TGTGCCGGGTACGAAGGGGCTGCCGGAAACACCATATATTTT. Translated, it gives CAGYEGAAGNTIYF.

Only a few counts were recorded for this clonotype. The chain couples TRBV10-3 to TRBJ2-3; 11 nucleotides align to TRBD2. The CDR3 has 15 amino acids. Per the germline V gene, CDR1 is ENHRY and CDR2 is SYGVKD. Trimming cost V 6 bases and J 5 bases; bases outside gene matches: 7. The CDR3, as DNA: TGTGCCATCAGGCTTACTAGCGGGGGCCAAGATACGCAGTATTTT. Its protein product is CAIRLTSGGQDTQYF.

This clonotype came up a few times. The chain couples TRBV9 to TRBJ2-7; 11 nucleotides line up with TRBD1. Germline V CDR1 and CDR2: SGDLS, YYNGEE. The length of the CDR3 is 16 residues. V lost 4 bases and J lost 5; bases outside the gene matches: 11. CDR3 amino acids: CASSTTPGTGGHEQYF. CDR3 in DNA: TGTGCCAGCAGCACAACACCCGGGACAGGGGGTCACGAGCAGTACTTC.

This clonotype was counted only a few times. CDR3 residues: CAISGGTGTNSPLHF. In nucleotides, the CDR3 is TGTGCCATCAGTGGCGGGACAGGGACAAATTCACCCCTCCACTTT. The chain employs TRBV10-3 and TRBJ1-6; 9 bases agree with TRBD1. V lost 4 bases to trimming and J lost 7 bases; unmatched junction nucleotides: 5. Germline V gene lookup returns CDR1 ENHRY and CDR2 SYGVKD. CDR3 length equals 15 residues.

The table lists this clonotype with many counts. The rearrangement joins TRBV7-2 to TRBJ2-3; a weak D match, TRBD2 (6 bases). CDR3 length: 17 amino acids. The germline CDR1 and CDR2 sequences are SGHTA and FQGNSA. The V end lost 1 base, the J end lost 2 bases, and 16 bases lay between the germline ends. CDR3 protein: CASSLVKAGDLTDTQYF. CDR3 DNA sequence: TGTGCCAGCAGCTTAGTAAAAGCGGGCGACCTCACAGATACGCAGTATTTT. Full variable domain (rest looked up from reference TRBV7-2 and TRBJ2-3): GAGVSQSPSNKVTEKGKDVELRCDPISGHTALYWYRQSLGQGLEFLIYFQGNSAPDKSGLPSDRFSAERTGGSVSTLTIQRTQQEDSAVYLCASSLVKAGDLTDTQYFGPGTRLTVL.

This clonotype was observed a few times. V usage is TRBV5-1 and J usage is TRBJ2-1; 7 nucleotides align to TRBD1. This CDR3 has 15 residues. The V segment lost 4 bases and the J segment 3 bases; nucleotides outside the gene matches: 7. Germline values: CDR1 SGHRS, CDR2 YFSETQ. The CDR3 here is CASSTDRVGYNEQFF. DNA of the CDR3: TGCGCCAGCAGCACTGACAGGGTGGGCTACAATGAGCAGTTCTTC.

The table lists this clonotype with a few counts. The J gene is TRBJ2-5, the V gene TRBV2, with a weak D call TRBD1 (6 bases). V lost 2 bases to trimming and J lost 0 bases, with 13 bases between them. The CDR3 has 16 amino acids. Germline V CDR1 and CDR2: SNHLY, FYNNEI. The CDR3 nucleotides read TGTGCCAGCAGTGAAAGATCCAGGGGATACCAAGAGACCCAGTACTTC. Its protein is CASSERSRGYQETQYF.

The chain uses TRBV4-1 and TRBJ2-7, with D tentatively TRBD2 (6 bases). V lost 3 bases and J 6 bases, leaving 12 bases between the germline ends. Per the germline V gene, CDR1 is MGHRA and CDR2 is YSYEKL. The CDR3 length is 13 residues. CDR3: CASSQGTLTEQYF. The DNA of the CDR3 is TGCGCCAGCAGCCAGGGGACTCTCACCGAGCAGTACTTC.

This chain links TRBV5-1 with TRBJ2-7, with D perhaps matching TRBD1 (6 bases). V was clipped by 1 base and J by 0 bases, with 8 bases between them. This CDR3 region has 14 residues. Germline assignment: CDR1 SGHRS and CDR2 YFSETQ. The CDR3 reads CASSLWDTSYEQYF. The CDR3 coding sequence is TGCGCCAGCAGCTTGTGGGACACCTCCTACGAGCAGTACTTC.